These T cell receptor beta chains were read from a single sample in a study of cytomegalovirus exposure and HLA in healthy donors. Libraries were prepared by immunoSEQ multiplex PCR; TCRdb keeps only in-frame clonotypes and omits some of them. Seen here are approximately 62,000 clones, approximately 90% observed once, and the top ten hold about 1.2%. Sequencing input: PBMCs. The receptors come from a woman under 30 in good health and CMV-seronegative. Both conserved end residues are part of each CDR3. A D gene is named only where the DNA matches it firmly. Rows may omit the clone size; those that give it use once, few, many or a size class.

j_call,d_call,clone_size,v_call,cdr3_nt,cdr3_aa
TRBJ2-2,TRBD2,-,TRBV2,TGTGCCAGCAGTGTTATTGCGGGGGCCGGGGAGCTGTTTTTT,CASSVIAGAGELFF
TRBJ1-5,TRBD1,-,TRBV6-1,TGTGCCAGCAGTGAATTTGAACCGGGACAGGATTCTTATAGCAATCAGCCCCAGCATTTT,CASSEFEPGQDSYSNQPQHF
TRBJ1-1,TRBD1,-,TRBV10-2,TGCGCCACCGCTTTCCTAAAGGACAGGGGGTTGAACACTGAAGCTTTCTTT,CATAFLKDRGLNTEAFF
TRBJ1-4,-,-,TRBV30,TGTGCCTGGTACAGGAATGAAAAACTGTTTTTT,CAWYRNEKLFF
TRBJ1-2,TRBD1,-,TRBV30,TGTGCCTGGCATGACAGGGTCTATGGCTACACCTTC,CAWHDRVYGYTF
TRBJ2-3,-,-,TRBV6-6,TGTGCCAGCACCCCTAGGCCCCAGACCTACAGGGCGCAGTATTTT,CASTPRPQTYRAQYF
TRBJ2-5,-,-,TRBV27,TGTGCCAGCAGTTCCCTAGCCCAAGAGACCCAGTACTTC,CASSSLAQETQYF
TRBJ1-1,TRBD1,-,TRBV27,TGTGCCAGCAGTCTAACGGGACAGGGACACACTGAAGCTTTCTTT,CASSLTGQGHTEAFF
TRBJ1-1,-,-,TRBV28,TGTGCCAGCAGCGGACAGAACACTGAAGCTTTCTTT,CASSGQNTEAFF
TRBJ2-5,-,-,TRBV2,TGTGCCAGCAGAGAGGGGGGGTACCAAGAGACCCAGTACTTC,CASREGGYQETQYF
TRBJ2-3,TRBD2,once,TRBV2,TGTGCCAGCAAGCAGCGGGGGGGCCGAGATACGCAGTATTTT,CASKQRGGRDTQYF
TRBJ2-1,-,-,TRBV11-1,TGTGCCAGCAGCTTAGGGCGCAGGGTCGTTGGCAATGAGCAGTTCTTC,CASSLGRRVVGNEQFF
TRBJ2-2,-,few,TRBV7-2,TGTGCCAGCAGCTTAAGCGAGGGAAACACCGGGGAGCTGTTTTTT,CASSLSEGNTGELFF
TRBJ1-5,-,-,TRBV11-2,TGTGCCAGCAGCTTCCGGGAGGGCAACAATCAGCCCCAGCATTTT,CASSFREGNNQPQHF
TRBJ2-7,-,-,TRBV30,TGTGCCTGGAGCCGACAGTCCTACGAGCAGTACTTC,CAWSRQSYEQYF
TRBJ2-2,TRBD1,-,TRBV9,TGTGCCAGCAGCGTAGATCCCAGGGGGACCGGGGAGCTGTTTTTT,CASSVDPRGTGELFF
TRBJ2-5,TRBD1,-,TRBV18,TGTGCCAGCTCACCGGGCAGGGGGCCGTGGGAAGAGACCCAGTACTTC,CASSPGRGPWEETQYF
TRBJ2-5,TRBD2,once,TRBV6-1,TGTGCCAGCAGTGTCGGACTAGCCGAGGGGGAGACCCAGTACTTC,CASSVGLAEGETQYF
TRBJ1-6,-,-,TRBV6-5,TGTGCCAGCAGTGGTCGTGCACGGGTAAATTCACCCCTCCACTTT,CASSGRARVNSPLHF
TRBJ1-5,-,-,TRBV23-1,TGCGCCAGCCCACCCCCAGTCTGCAGGGCGGGACAGCCCCAGCATTTT,CASPPPVCRAGQPQHF
TRBJ1-3,-,-,TRBV4-2,TGTGCCAGCAGCCAAGATATTTCCGCAGGCGTCGGAAACACCATATATTTT,CASSQDISAGVGNTIYF
TRBJ2-1,-,-,TRBV6-5,TGTGCCAGCAGTTACTCGCTAGCGACCTACAATGAGCAGTTCTTC,CASSYSLATYNEQFF
TRBJ2-2,TRBD2,-,TRBV28,TGTGCCAGCAGTACTAGCGGGAGGGCCTTTTTTGGGGACACCGGGGAGCTGTTTTTT,CASSTSGRAFFGDTGELFF
TRBJ1-2,-,-,TRBV29-1,TGCAGCGTTGATAAAGGAGATGGCTACACCTTC,CSVDKGDGYTF
TRBJ2-1,-,-,TRBV28,TGTGCCAGCAGGCGAGGGACAACCAGGAGCTCCTACAATGAGCAGTTCTTC,CASRRGTTRSSYNEQFF
TRBJ2-7,-,-,TRBV15,TGTGCCACCAGCAGAGATCGCTCGGCGGCAGGGACCTACGAGCAGTACTTC,CATSRDRSAAGTYEQYF
TRBJ1-5,-,-,TRBV6-5,TGTGCCAGCAGTTACGGGCAGAGCAATCAGCCCCAGCATTTT,CASSYGQSNQPQHF
TRBJ1-2,-,-,TRBV6-5,TGTGCCAGCAAGTCTTTGGGGGGCTATGGCTACACCTTC,CASKSLGGYGYTF
TRBJ1-4,-,-,TRBV29-1,TGCAGCGTCGGAGCCCGGGATTACGAAAAACTGTTTTTT,CSVGARDYEKLFF
TRBJ2-5,-,-,TRBV7-9,TGTGCCAGCAGTTACGCCGGTGGGGCCTCGAGAAAAGAGACCCAGTACTTC,CASSYAGGASRKETQYF
TRBJ2-7,-,-,TRBV4-3,TGCGCCAGCAGCCTGGACAAGTCCTACGAGCAGTACTTC,CASSLDKSYEQYF
TRBJ2-7,TRBD1,-,TRBV5-5,TGTGCCAGCAGCTTTACCGGGACAGCAACATACGAGCAGTACTTC,CASSFTGTATYEQYF
TRBJ2-7,TRBD2,-,TRBV4-3,TGCGCCAGCAGCCAAGGGGACGCCGGGACTAGCGGTTACGAGCAGTACTTC,CASSQGDAGTSGYEQYF
TRBJ1-1,-,-,TRBV29-1,TGCAGCGTTGCTTTGAACACTGAAGCTTTCTTT,CSVALNTEAFF
TRBJ2-1,TRBD2,-,TRBV5-1,TGCGCCAGCACCCTGGGGAGCGGGGGGGCTTACAATGAGCAGTTCTTC,CASTLGSGGAYNEQFF
TRBJ2-1,-,-,TRBV2,TGTGCCAGCAAACGTAGTAGTCTTAATGAGCAGTTCTTC,CASKRSSLNEQFF
TRBJ1-3,TRBD1,-,TRBV18,TGTGCCAGCTCGACAGGGGGACGCTCTGGAAACACCATATATTTT,CASSTGGRSGNTIYF
TRBJ1-2,-,-,TRBV12-5,TGTGCTAGTGGTCTTCAAACAGGGATGGGCCGTGGCTACACCTTC,CASGLQTGMGRGYTF
TRBJ2-7,TRBD2,-,TRBV6-1,TGTGCCAGCATCGGACTAGCAAGCGAGCAGTACTTC,CASIGLASEQYF
TRBJ1-4,-,-,TRBV28,TGTGCCAGCAAGGAGCGGGAAAAACTGTTTTTT,CASKEREKLFF
TRBJ2-2,TRBD1,-,TRBV5-1,TGCGCCAGCAGACCCGGGACAGGGAACACCGGGGAGCTGTTTTTT,CASRPGTGNTGELFF
TRBJ1-1,-,-,TRBV27,TGTGCCAGCAGTTCAGGGGACACTGAAGCTTTCTTT,CASSSGDTEAFF
TRBJ2-7,-,once,TRBV11-2,TGTGCCAGCAGCTCGACTGGTGGACTGATGTGGGAGCAGTACTTC,CASSSTGGLMWEQYF